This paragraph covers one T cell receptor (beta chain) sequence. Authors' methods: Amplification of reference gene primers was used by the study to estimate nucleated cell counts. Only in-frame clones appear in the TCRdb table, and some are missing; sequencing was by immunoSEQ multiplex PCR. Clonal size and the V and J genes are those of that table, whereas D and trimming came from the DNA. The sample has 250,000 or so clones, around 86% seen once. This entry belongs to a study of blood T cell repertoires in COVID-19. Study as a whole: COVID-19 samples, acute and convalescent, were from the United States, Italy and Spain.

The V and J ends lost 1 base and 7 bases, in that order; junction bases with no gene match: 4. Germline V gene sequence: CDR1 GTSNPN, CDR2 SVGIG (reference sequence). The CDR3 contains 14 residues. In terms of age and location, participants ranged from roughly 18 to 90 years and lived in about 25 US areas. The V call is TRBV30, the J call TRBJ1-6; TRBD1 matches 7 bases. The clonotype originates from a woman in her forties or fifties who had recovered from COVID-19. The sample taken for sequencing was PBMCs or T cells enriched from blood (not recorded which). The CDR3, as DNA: TGTGCCTGGAGTGAGGGACAGCGCAATTCACCCCTCCACTTT. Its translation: CAWSEGQRNSPLHF.